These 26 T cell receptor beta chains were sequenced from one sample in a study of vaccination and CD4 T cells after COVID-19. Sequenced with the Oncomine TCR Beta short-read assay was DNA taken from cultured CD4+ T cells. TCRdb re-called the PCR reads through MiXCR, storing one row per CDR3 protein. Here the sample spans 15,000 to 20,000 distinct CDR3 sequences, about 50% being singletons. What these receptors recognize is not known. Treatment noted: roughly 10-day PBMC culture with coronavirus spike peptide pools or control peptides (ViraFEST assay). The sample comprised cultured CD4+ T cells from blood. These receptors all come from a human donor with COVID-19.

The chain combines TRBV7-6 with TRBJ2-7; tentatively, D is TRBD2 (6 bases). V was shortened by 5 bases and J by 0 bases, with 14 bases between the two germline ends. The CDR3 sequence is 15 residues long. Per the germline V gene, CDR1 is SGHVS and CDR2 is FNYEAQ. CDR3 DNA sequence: TGTGCCAGCAGCCCAGTCGGGGGAAACTCCTACGAGCAGTACTTC. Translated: CASSPVGGNSYEQYF.

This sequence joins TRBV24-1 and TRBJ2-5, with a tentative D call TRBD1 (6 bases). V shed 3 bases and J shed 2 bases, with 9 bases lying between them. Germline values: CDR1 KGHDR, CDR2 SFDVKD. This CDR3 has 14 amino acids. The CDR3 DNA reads TGTGCCACCAGTGATGGGACAAAACAAGAGACCCAGTACTTC. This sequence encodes CATSDGTKQETQYF.

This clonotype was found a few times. CDR3: CASSLKTDGETQYF. In DNA form, the CDR3 reads TGTGCCAGCAGCTTGAAGACGGATGGGGAGACCCAGTACTTC. The gene calls are TRBV5-4 and TRBJ2-5; unclear D gene. V was pared by 1 base and J by 5 bases, with 12 bases between. This CDR3 is built from 14 residues. Germline V gene lookup returns CDR1 SGHNT and CDR2 YYREEE (reference sequence).

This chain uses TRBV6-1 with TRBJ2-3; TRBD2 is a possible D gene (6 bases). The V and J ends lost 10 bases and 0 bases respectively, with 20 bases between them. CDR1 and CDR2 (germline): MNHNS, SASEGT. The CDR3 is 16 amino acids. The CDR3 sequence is CANGDFADTSTDTQYF. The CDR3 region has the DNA TGTGCCAACGGGGACTTCGCGGATACTAGCACAGATACGCAGTATTTT.

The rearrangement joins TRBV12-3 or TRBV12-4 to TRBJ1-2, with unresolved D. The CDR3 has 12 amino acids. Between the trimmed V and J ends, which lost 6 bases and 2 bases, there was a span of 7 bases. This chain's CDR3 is CASSNGNYGYTF. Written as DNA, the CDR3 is TGTGCCAGCAGCAACGGCAACTATGGCTACACCTTC.

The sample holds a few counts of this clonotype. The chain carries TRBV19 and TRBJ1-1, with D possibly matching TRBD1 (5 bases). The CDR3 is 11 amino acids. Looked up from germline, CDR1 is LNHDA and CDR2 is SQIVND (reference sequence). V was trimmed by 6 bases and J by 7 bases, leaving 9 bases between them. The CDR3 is CASRATGEAFF. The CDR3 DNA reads TGTGCCAGTAGGGCTACAGGTGAAGCTTTCTTT. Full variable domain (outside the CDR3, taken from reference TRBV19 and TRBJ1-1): DGGITQSPKYLFRKEGQNVTLSCEQNLNHDAMYWYRQDPGQGLRLIYYSQIVNDFQKGDIAEGYSVSREKKESFPLTVTSAQKNPTAFYLCASRATGEAFFGQGTRLTVV.

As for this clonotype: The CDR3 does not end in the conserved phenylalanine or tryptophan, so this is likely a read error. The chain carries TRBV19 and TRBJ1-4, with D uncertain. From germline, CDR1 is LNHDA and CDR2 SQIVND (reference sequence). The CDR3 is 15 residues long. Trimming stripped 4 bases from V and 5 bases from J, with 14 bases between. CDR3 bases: TGTGCCAGTAGTACCCCCAAAGGCAACAATGAAAAACTGTTTTCT. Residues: CASSTPKGNNEKLFS.

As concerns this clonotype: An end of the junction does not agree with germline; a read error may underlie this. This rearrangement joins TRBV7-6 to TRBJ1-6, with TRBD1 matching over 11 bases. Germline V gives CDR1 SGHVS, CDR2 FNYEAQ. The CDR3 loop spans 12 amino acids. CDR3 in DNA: TGTGCCACTGGACAGGGGGCGGGTGCGACCTCCTTT. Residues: CATGQGAGATSF.

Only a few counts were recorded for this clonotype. CDR3 region: CASSLTHTQHGYTF. In DNA form, the CDR3 reads TGTGCCAGCAGCTTAACTCACACTCAACATGGCTACACCTTC. This chain uses TRBV7-3 with TRBJ1-2, with D unresolved. The length of the CDR3 is 14 residues. Germline CDR1 and CDR2: SGHTA and FQGTGA. Trimming took 0 bases from V and 6 from J, leaving 11 bases between them.

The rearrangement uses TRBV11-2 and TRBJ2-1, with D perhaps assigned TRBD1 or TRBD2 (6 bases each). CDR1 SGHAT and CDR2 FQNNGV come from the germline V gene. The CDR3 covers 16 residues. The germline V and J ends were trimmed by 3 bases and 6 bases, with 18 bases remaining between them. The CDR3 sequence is CASSFERGRVFNEQFF. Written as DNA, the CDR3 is TGTGCCAGCAGCTTCGAACGGGGGCGTGTATTCAATGAGCAGTTCTTC.

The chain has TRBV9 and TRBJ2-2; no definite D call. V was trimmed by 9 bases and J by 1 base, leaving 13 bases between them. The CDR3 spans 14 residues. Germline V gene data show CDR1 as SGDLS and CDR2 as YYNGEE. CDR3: CATSRAENTGELFF. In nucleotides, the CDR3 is TGTGCCACGTCTAGGGCAGAGAACACCGGGGAGCTGTTTTTT.

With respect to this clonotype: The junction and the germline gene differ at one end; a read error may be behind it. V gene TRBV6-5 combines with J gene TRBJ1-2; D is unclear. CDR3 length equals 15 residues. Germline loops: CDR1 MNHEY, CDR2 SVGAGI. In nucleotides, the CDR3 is TGTGCCAGCAGTTACTCGCCGATTACTAACTATGGCTACGCCTTC. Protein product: CASSYSPITNYGYAF.

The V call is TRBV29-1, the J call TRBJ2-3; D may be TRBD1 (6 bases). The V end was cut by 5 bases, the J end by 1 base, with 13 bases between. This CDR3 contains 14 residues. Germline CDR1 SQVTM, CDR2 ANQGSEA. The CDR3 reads CSVQRTVGTDTQYF. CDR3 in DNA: TGCAGCGTTCAAAGGACAGTTGGCACAGATACGCAGTATTTT.

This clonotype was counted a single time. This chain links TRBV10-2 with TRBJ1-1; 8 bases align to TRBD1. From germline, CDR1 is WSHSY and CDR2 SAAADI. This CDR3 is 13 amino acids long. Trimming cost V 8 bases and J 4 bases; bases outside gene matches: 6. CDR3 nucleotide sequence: TGCGCCAGCGGACAGGGTTCAGTCACTGAAGCTTTCTTT. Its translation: CASGQGSVTEAFF.

This CDR3 reads CATAGGRENIQYF. CDR3 coding DNA: TGTGCCACCGCCGGGGGACGGGAAAACATTCAGTACTTC. The chain is built from TRBV19 and TRBJ2-4; tentative D call: TRBD2 (6 bases). The CDR3 spans 13 residues. Trimming took 10 bases from V and 5 from J, leaving 15 bases between them. Per germline, CDR1 LNHDA and CDR2 SQIVND (reference sequence).

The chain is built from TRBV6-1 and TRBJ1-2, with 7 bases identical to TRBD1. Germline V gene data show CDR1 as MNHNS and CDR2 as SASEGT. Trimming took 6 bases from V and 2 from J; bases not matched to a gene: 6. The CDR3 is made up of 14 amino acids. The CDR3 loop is CASSLDRENYGYTF. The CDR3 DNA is TGTGCCAGCAGCCTAGACAGGGAGAACTATGGCTACACCTTC.

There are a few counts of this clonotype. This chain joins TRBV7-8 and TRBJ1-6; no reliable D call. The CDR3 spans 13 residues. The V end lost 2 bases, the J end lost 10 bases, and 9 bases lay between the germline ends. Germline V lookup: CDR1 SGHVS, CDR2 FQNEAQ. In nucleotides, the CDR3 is TGTGCCAGCAGCTTAAAGACGGACTCACCCCTCCACTTT. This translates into CASSLKTDSPLHF.

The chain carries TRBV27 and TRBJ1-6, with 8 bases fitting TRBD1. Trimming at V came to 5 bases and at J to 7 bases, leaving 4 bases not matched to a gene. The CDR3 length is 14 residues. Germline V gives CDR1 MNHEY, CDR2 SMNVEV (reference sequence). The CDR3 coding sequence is TGTGCCAGCAGTCACCCAGGGGGCAATTCACCCCTCCACTTT. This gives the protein CASSHPGGNSPLHF.

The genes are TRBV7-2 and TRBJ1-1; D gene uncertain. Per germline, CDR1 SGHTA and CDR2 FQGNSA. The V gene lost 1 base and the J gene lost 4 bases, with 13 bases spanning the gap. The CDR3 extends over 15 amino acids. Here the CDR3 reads CASSLVSVVGTEAFF. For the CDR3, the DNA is TGTGCCAGCAGCTTAGTTAGTGTTGTGGGCACTGAAGCTTTCTTT.

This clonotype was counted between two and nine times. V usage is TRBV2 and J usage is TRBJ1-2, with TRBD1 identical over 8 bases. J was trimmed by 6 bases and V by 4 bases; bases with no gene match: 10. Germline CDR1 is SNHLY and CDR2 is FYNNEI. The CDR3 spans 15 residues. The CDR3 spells CASSVGQGAMHGYTF. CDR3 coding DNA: TGTGCCAGCAGTGTGGGCCAGGGGGCGATGCATGGCTACACCTTC.

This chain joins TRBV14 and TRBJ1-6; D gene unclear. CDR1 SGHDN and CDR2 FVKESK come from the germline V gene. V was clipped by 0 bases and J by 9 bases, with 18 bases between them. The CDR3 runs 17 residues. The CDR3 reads CASSQDGPTTPFSPLHF. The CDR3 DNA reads TGTGCCAGCAGCCAAGACGGCCCCACAACGCCGTTTTCACCCCTCCACTTT.

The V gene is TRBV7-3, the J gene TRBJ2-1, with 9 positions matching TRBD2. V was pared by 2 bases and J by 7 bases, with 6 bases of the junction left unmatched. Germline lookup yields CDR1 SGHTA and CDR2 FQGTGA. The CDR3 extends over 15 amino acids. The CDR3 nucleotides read TGTGCCAGCAGCTTAGCGGGGGGGCCGGGTAATGAGCAGTTCTTC. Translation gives CASSLAGGPGNEQFF.

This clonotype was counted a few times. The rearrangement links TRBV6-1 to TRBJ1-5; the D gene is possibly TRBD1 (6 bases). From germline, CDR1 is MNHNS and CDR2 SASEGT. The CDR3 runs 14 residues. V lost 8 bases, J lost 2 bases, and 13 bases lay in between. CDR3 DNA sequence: TGTGCCAGCGGGATGGGACAAGGCAATCAGCCCCAGCATTTT. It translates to CASGMGQGNQPQHF.

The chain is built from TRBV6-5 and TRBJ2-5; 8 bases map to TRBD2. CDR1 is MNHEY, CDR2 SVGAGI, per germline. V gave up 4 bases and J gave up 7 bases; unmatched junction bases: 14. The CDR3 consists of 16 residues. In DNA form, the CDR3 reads TGTGCCAGCAGTTTTCCGACTAGCGAGGGTGTTTTGACCCAGTACTTC. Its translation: CASSFPTSEGVLTQYF.

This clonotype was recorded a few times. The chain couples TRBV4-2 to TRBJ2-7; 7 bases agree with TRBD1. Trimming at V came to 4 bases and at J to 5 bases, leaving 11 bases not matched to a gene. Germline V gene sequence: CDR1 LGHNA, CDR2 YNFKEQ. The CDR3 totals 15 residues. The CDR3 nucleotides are TGTGCCAGCAGCCCCTCGACAGGGTCGCGCAACGAGCAGTACTTC. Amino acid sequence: CASSPSTGSRNEQYF.

This CDR3 reads CASTTGRNGELFF. The CDR3 region has the DNA TGCGCCAGCACGACAGGTCGCAACGGGGAGCTGTTTTTT. This sequence joins TRBV10-1 and TRBJ2-2; the D gene is possibly TRBD1 (6 bases). This CDR3 spans 13 amino acids. V lost 7 bases, J lost 7 bases, and 13 bases lay in between. Per the germline V gene, CDR1 is WNHNN and CDR2 is SYGVQD (reference sequence).